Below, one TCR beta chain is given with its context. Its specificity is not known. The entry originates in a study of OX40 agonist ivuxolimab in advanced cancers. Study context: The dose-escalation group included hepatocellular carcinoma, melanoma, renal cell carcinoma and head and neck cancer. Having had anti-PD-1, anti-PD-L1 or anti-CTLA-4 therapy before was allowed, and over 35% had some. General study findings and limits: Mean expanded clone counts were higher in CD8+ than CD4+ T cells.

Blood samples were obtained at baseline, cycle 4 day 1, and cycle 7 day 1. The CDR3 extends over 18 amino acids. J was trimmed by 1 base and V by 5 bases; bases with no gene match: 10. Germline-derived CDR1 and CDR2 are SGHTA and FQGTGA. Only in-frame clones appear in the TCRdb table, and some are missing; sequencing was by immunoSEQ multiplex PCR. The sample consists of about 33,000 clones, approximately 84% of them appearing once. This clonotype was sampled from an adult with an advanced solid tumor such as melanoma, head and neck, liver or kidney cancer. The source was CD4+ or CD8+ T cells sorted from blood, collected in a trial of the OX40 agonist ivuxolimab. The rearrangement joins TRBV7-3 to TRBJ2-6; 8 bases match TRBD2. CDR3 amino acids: CASSPAGGFPSGANVLTF. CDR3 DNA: TGTGCCAGCAGCCCCGCGGGGGGATTTCCGTCTGGGGCCAACGTCCTGACTTTC. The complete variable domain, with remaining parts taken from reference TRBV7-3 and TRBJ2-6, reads GAGVSQTPSNKVTEKGKYVELRCDPISGHTALYWYRQSLGQGPEFLIYFQGTGAADDSGLPNDRFFAVRPEGSVSTLKIQRTERGDSAVYLCASSPAGGFPSGANVLTFGAGSRLTVL.